The sequence of this T cell receptor (beta chain) was determined in a study of T cell repertoires in cytomegalovirus infection. At the level of the study: CMV epitopes in the study were HLA-C-restricted (recently identified) and HLA-B-restricted (well studied). A matching HLA type, together with CMV infection, was signaled by public TCR beta signatures. Overall study results and limits: The ex vivo response was dominated by HLA-C-restricted CMV-specific TCR beta clonotypes.

V gave up 0 bases and J gave up 6 bases, with 15 bases separating them. The CDR3 consists of 16 residues. CDR1 SGHKS and CDR2 YYEKEE come from the germline V gene (reference sequence). TCRdb independently ran MiXCR on the reads; one entry per CDR3 protein. This sample yields some 800,000 distinct CDR3 sequences, of which approximately 29% are seen a single time; 12% belongs to the top ten. This clonotype was counted between two and nine times. Its antigen is unknown. This sequence was found in a human donor in good health (CMV status not recorded). Some clones in this sample may be carry-over from other donors' samples. V and J are TRBV5-5 and TRBJ1-4; D gene unclear. Sequencing was performed on cultured CD8+ T cells from PBMCs, taken from culture after CMV antigen stimulation. The CDR3 reads CASSLEPIRGDEKLFF. The CDR3 nucleotides read TGTGCCAGCAGCTTGGAACCCATCCGCGGAGATGAAAAACTGTTTTTT. Looking up the rest from reference TRBV5-5 and TRBJ1-4 gives the full variable domain: DAGVTQSPTHLIKTRGQQVTLRCSPISGHKSVSWYQQVLGQGPQFIFQYYEKEERGRGNFPDRFSARQFPNYSSELNVNALLLGDSALYLCASSLEPIRGDEKLFFGSGTQLSVL.